The rows below give T cell receptor beta chains drawn from one sample of a study of T cell responses to AZD1222 COVID-19 vaccine. Repertoires were generated with immunoSEQ multiplex PCR, while TCRdb's copy carries only in-frame clones and drops some. The table records about 120,000 clones, around 93% of them present only once. The sequencing used peripheral blood, collected 28 days after the second AZD1222 dose. These receptors all stem from an adult who received the AZD1222 COVID-19 vaccine. The CDR3 runs from the conserved cysteine through the conserved F or W. The D gene is left open where the match is weak. The size of a clone is reported for some rows only, either as once, few or many, or as a class for expanded clones.

D gene,J gene,clone size,V gene,CDR3 protein,CDR3 DNA
-,TRBJ1-2,-,TRBV5-1,CASSLAPGDNYGYTF,TGCGCCAGCAGCTTGGCCCCAGGGGACAACTATGGCTACACCTTC
TRBD2,TRBJ2-7,-,TRBV2,CASSTGLALTHEQYF,TGTGCCAGCAGTACAGGACTAGCGTTGACTCACGAGCAGTACTTC
-,TRBJ2-2,-,TRBV2,CASSDGQTGELFF,TGTGCCAGCAGTGATGGACAGACCGGGGAGCTGTTTTTT
TRBD2,TRBJ2-7,-,TRBV5-6,CASSLYASGSYEQYF,TGTGCCAGCAGCTTGTATGCTAGCGGGAGTTACGAGCAGTACTTC
-,TRBJ1-2,-,TRBV7-2,CASGRPFDGYTF,TGTGCCAGCGGCAGGCCTTTCGATGGCTACACCTTC
TRBD2,TRBJ2-7,once,TRBV4-1,CASSQVAASGGAWEQYF,TGCGCCAGCAGCCAAGTCGCGGCTAGCGGGGGGGCCTGGGAGCAGTACTTC
-,TRBJ2-7,-,TRBV5-1,CASSPRDNSYEQYF,TGCGCCAGCAGCCCTCGGGACAACTCCTACGAGCAGTACTTC
-,TRBJ2-1,-,TRBV7-2,CASSSGRDTYNEQFF,TGTGCCAGCAGCTCAGGGCGGGACACATACAATGAGCAGTTCTTC
TRBD1,TRBJ2-6,-,TRBV5-1,CASSLAGTGSGANVLTF,TGCGCCAGCAGCTTGGCGGGGACAGGGAGTGGGGCCAACGTCCTGACTTTC
TRBD1,TRBJ1-2,-,TRBV18,CASSPGTGGYTF,TGTGCCAGCTCACCAGGGACAGGCGGCTACACCTTC
-,TRBJ1-1,-,TRBV5-6,CASSQRGRRTEAFF,TGTGCCAGCAGCCAGAGGGGCCGCCGCACTGAAGCTTTCTTT
-,TRBJ1-6,-,TRBV7-9,CASSLDYSPLHF,TGTGCCAGCAGCTTAGACTATTCACCCCTCCACTTT
-,TRBJ1-5,-,TRBV4-1,CASSQEGGNQPQHF,TGCGCCAGCAGCCAAGAGGGGGGCAATCAGCCCCAGCATTTT
-,TRBJ2-2,once,TRBV7-9,CAGNYGPGTGELFF,TGTGCCGGGAACTACGGGCCCGGCACCGGGGAGCTGTTTTTT
-,TRBJ2-1,few,TRBV2,CASNKEGEQFF,TGTGCCAGCAACAAAGAGGGTGAGCAGTTCTTC
-,TRBJ2-6,-,TRBV18,CASSPYRDPTSGANVLTF,TGTGCCAGCTCCCCCTATCGGGACCCCACCTCTGGGGCCAACGTCCTGACTTTC
-,TRBJ1-4,once,TRBV19,CGVRGGATNEKLFF,TGTGGCGTGAGAGGAGGGGCAACTAATGAAAAACTGTTTTTT
-,TRBJ1-1,-,TRBV21-1,CASSVRSGTGDVDTEAFF,TGTGCCAGCAGCGTACGATCCGGGACAGGGGATGTGGACACTGAAGCTTTCTTT
TRBD2,TRBJ2-1,-,TRBV11-3,CASSSAGTSGYNEQFF,TGTGCCAGCAGCTCAGCCGGGACTAGCGGCTACAATGAGCAGTTCTTC
-,TRBJ1-2,-,TRBV7-2,CASSPAQQSYGYTF,TGTGCCAGCAGCCCAGCACAGCAATCCTATGGCTACACCTTC
-,TRBJ1-3,-,TRBV19,CASTGRGVSGNTIYF,TGTGCCAGTACAGGGAGAGGGGTATCTGGAAACACCATATATTTT
-,TRBJ1-3,-,TRBV6-6,CASISGRNTIYF,TGTGCCAGCATATCAGGGCGAAACACCATATATTTT
-,TRBJ2-7,-,TRBV30,CAWAGTASGRQYF,TGTGCCTGGGCCGGGACAGCGAGCGGGAGACAGTACTTC
-,TRBJ2-1,-,TRBV19,CASSRSIGPYNEQFF,TGTGCCAGTAGTCGGTCGATAGGTCCCTACAATGAGCAGTTCTTC
TRBD2,TRBJ2-7,-,TRBV7-2,CASSRDGGNSYEQYF,TGTGCCAGCAGTCGAGACGGGGGGAACTCCTACGAGCAGTACTTC
TRBD1,TRBJ1-4,-,TRBV6-5,CATPTTGQGGEKLFF,TGTGCCACTCCTACCACGGGACAGGGTGGGGAAAAACTGTTTTTT
-,TRBJ1-4,-,TRBV5-4,CASSLRGANEKLFF,TGTGCCAGCAGCTTGCGGGGGGCGAATGAAAAACTGTTTTTT
-,TRBJ2-2,medium-sized,TRBV4-3,CASSHGRGQDTGELFF,TGCGCCAGCAGCCACGGGAGGGGGCAGGACACCGGGGAGCTGTTTTTT
TRBD1,TRBJ2-7,once,TRBV18,CASSPRQGIHEQYF,TGTGCCAGCTCACCACGACAGGGAATCCACGAGCAGTACTTC
-,TRBJ1-2,once,TRBV29-1,CSVYSNYGYTF,TGCAGCGTGTACAGCAACTATGGCTACACCTTC
-,TRBJ1-6,-,TRBV5-6,CASSEGHIRGIHF,TGTGCCAGCAGCGAGGGACATATTAGGGGGATCCACTTT
-,TRBJ1-1,-,TRBV7-8,CASRPTGPFEAFF,TGTGCCAGCAGACCGACCGGGCCGTTTGAAGCTTTCTTT
-,TRBJ2-7,once,TRBV18,CATGERQNSYEQYF,TGTGCCACCGGGGAAAGACAGAATAGCTACGAGCAGTACTTC
-,TRBJ2-2,-,TRBV10-3,CAISDVAANTGELFF,TGTGCCATCAGTGATGTGGCGGCGAACACCGGGGAGCTGTTTTTT
-,TRBJ2-2,-,TRBV11-2,CASSLVRSTGELFF,TGTGCCAGCAGCTTGGTTAGGAGCACCGGGGAGCTGTTTTTT
-,TRBJ2-1,-,TRBV7-2,CASSPRGGPLDEQFF,TGTGCCAGCAGCCCGAGGGGGGGGCCCTTGGATGAGCAGTTCTTC
TRBD1,TRBJ1-2,-,TRBV3-1/TRBV3-2,CASKTGETF,TGTGCCAGCAAGACAGGGGAGACCTTC
-,TRBJ1-4,-,TRBV3-1/TRBV3-2,CASSQFRDGEKLFF,TGTGCCAGCAGCCAGTTCCGGGACGGTGAAAAACTGTTTTTT
-,TRBJ1-1,-,TRBV3-1/TRBV3-2,CASSQPTTGNTEAFF,TGTGCCAGCAGCCAACCAACGACAGGGAACACTGAAGCTTTCTTT
TRBD1,TRBJ2-1,-,TRBV24-1,CATSDSTQGANEQFF,TGTGCCACCAGTGACTCGACGCAGGGGGCGAATGAGCAGTTCTTC
TRBD1,TRBJ1-2,-,TRBV6-1,CASSEGYRGRSYTF,TGTGCCAGCAGTGAGGGGTACAGGGGCAGAAGCTACACCTTC
-,TRBJ2-7,-,TRBV11-2,CASSLDHRGADSYEQYF,TGTGCCAGCAGCTTAGATCACCGCGGGGCAGACTCCTACGAGCAGTACTTC
TRBD1,TRBJ1-2,-,TRBV5-1,CARLGQGSGYTF,TGCGCCAGGTTGGGACAGGGTAGCGGCTACACCTTC
-,TRBJ1-2,-,TRBV7-2,CASSLVNPSPTYGYTF,TGTGCCAGCAGCTTAGTTAACCCATCTCCTACTTATGGCTACACCTTC
TRBD1,TRBJ2-1,-,TRBV6-2/TRBV6-3,CASSYGQGATYEQFF,TGTGCCAGCAGTTACGGACAGGGGGCCACGTATGAGCAGTTCTTC
-,TRBJ1-1,-,TRBV7-9,CASSSKTGSIGEAFF,TGTGCCAGCAGCTCTAAGACGGGCTCAATTGGTGAAGCTTTCTTT
-,TRBJ1-4,-,TRBV18,CASSPQRASQGNEKLFF,TGTGCCAGCTCACCCCAACGGGCGTCTCAGGGAAATGAAAAACTGTTTTTT
-,TRBJ1-3,-,TRBV15,CATSRDRGAGNTIYF,TGTGCCACCAGCAGAGATAGAGGGGCTGGAAACACCATATATTTT
TRBD2,TRBJ2-3,once,TRBV10-3,CAIGDSGRNTDTQYF,TGTGCCATCGGAGATAGCGGGAGGAACACAGATACGCAGTATTTT
-,TRBJ1-1,-,TRBV9,CASSVLTGDTEAFF,TGTGCCAGCAGCGTATTGACCGGGGACACTGAAGCTTTCTTT
TRBD1,TRBJ1-6,-,TRBV18,CASSQGQGIRSPLHF,TGTGCCAGCTCACAGGGACAGGGGATTCGGTCACCCCTCCACTTT
-,TRBJ1-3,-,TRBV7-9,CATWGSGNTIYF,TGTGCCACCTGGGGGTCTGGAAACACCATATATTTT
-,TRBJ2-3,-,TRBV2,CASSWGSDTQYF,TGTGCCAGCAGCTGGGGTTCCGATACGCAGTATTTT
-,TRBJ2-3,-,TRBV27,CASSLYRFAVDTDTQYF,TGTGCCAGCAGTTTATATCGGTTCGCGGTTGACACAGATACGCAGTATTTT
-,TRBJ1-1,-,TRBV29-1,CSVEQRVGGTEAFF,TGCAGCGTTGAACAGCGGGTGGGGGGCACTGAAGCTTTCTTT
TRBD1,TRBJ2-1,-,TRBV7-8,CASSSGQGAGSEQFF,TGTGCCAGCAGCTCGGGACAGGGGGCAGGGAGTGAGCAGTTCTTC
-,TRBJ1-2,once,TRBV6-5,CASRPREGGGYTF,TGTGCCAGCAGGCCCAGGGAAGGGGGTGGCTACACCTTC
TRBD2,TRBJ2-7,-,TRBV18,CASAGGSSYEQYF,TGTGCCAGTGCGGGAGGGAGCTCCTACGAGCAGTACTTC
-,TRBJ1-4,-,TRBV6-5,CASSRTGTVGEKLFF,TGTGCCAGCAGCCGTACAGGGACCGTCGGTGAAAAACTGTTTTTT